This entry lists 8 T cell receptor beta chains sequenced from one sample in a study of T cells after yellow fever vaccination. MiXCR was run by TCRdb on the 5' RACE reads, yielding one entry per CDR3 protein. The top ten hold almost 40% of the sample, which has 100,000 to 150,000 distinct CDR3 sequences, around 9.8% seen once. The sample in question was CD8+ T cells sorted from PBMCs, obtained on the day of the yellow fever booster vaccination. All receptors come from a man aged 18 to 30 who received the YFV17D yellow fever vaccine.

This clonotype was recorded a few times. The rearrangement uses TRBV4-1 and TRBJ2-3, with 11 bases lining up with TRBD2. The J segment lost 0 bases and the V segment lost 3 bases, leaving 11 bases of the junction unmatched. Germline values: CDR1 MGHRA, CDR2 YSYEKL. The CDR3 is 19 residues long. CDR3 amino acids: CASSQGLAGGPSSTDTQYF. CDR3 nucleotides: TGCGCCAGCAGCCAGGGGTTAGCGGGGGGGCCCTCTAGCACAGATACGCAGTATTTT.

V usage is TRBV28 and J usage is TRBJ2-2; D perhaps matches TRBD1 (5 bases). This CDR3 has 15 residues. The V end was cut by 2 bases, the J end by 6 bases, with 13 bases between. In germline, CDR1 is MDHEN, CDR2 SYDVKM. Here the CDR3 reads CASSLLRESSGELFF. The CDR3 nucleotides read TGTGCCAGCAGTTTACTCAGGGAATCCTCCGGGGAGCTGTTTTTT.

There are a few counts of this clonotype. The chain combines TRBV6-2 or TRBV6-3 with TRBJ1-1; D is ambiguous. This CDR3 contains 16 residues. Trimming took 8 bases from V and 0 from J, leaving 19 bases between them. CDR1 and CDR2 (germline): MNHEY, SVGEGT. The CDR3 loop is CASESEAAAMNTEAFF. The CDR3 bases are TGTGCCAGCGAATCCGAGGCGGCAGCTATGAACACTGAAGCTTTCTTT.

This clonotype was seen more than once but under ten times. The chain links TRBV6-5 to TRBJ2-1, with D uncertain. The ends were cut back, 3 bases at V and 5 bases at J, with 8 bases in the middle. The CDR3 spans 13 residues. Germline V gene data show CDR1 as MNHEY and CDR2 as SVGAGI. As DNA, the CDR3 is TGTGCCAGCAGTTATCAGGCCAACAATGAGCAGTTCTTC. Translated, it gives CASSYQANNEQFF.

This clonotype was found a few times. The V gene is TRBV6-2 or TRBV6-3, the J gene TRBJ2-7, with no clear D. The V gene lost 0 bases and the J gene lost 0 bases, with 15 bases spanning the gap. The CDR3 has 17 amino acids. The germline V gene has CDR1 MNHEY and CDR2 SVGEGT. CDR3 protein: CASSYSTPGTSSYEQYV. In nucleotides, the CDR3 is TGTGCCAGCAGTTACTCGACACCCGGCACGAGCTCCTACGAGCAGTACGTC.

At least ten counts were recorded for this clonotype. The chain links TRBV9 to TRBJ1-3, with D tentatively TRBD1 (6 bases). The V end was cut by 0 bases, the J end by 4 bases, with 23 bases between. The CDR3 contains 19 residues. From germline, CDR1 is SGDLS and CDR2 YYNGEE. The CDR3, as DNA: TGTGCCAGCAGCGTAGTCGAGACCCCGGGACACCTCCGAGGAAACACCATATATTTT. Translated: CASSVVETPGHLRGNTIYF.

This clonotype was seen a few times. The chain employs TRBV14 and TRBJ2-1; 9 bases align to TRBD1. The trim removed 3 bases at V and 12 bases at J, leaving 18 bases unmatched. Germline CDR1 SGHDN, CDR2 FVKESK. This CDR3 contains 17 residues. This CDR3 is CASSHNADRGNRFSQFF. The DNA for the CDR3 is TGTGCCAGCAGCCACAACGCGGACAGGGGTAACCGTTTCTCGCAGTTCTTC.

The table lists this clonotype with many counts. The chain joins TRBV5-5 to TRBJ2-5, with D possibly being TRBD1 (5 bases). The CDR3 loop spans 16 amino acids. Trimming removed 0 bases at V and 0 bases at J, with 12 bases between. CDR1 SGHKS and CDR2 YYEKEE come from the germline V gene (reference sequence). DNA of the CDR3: TGTGCCAGCAGCTTGGCCCCTGTGGGGCACCAAGAGACCCAGTACTTC. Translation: CASSLAPVGHQETQYF.